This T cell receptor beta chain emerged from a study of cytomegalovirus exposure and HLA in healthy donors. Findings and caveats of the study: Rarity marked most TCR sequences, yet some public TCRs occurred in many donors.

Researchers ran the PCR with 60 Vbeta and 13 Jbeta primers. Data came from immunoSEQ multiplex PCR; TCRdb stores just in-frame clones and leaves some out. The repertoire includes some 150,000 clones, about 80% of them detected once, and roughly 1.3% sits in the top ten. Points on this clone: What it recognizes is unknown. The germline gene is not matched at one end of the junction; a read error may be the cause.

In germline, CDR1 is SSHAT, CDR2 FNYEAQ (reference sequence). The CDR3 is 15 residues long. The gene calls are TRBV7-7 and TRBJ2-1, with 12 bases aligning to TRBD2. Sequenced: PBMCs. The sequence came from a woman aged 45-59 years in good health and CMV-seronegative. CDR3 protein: CASSKTSGGYNEQFF. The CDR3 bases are TGTGCTAGCAGCAAGACTAGCGGGGGTTACAATGAGCAGTTCTTC.